This is a list of T cell receptor beta chains from one sample in a study of Tregs in tolerant kidney transplant recipients. Data came from immunoSEQ multiplex PCR; TCRdb stores just in-frame clones and leaves some out. The profile shows tens of thousands of clones, approximately 93% of them singletons. This specimen was CD4+ T cells from blood, taken before the transplant. The receptors were gathered from a human donor who received a combined kidney and bone marrow transplant. Each CDR3 is given with its conserved first and last residue. D genes are given only for firm matches. Size is stated for part of the rows, as once, few or many counts, or as a class when the clone is expanded.

V: TRBV19
J: TRBJ2-1
D: TRBD1
size: -
DNA: TGTGCCAGTAGTATAGAAGGACAGGGTTACAATGAGCAGTTCTTC
CDR3: CASSIEGQGYNEQFF

V: TRBV7-2
J: TRBJ2-7
D: -
size: -
DNA: TGTGCCAGCAGGAACAGGGGTGGAGGGTCCTACGAGCAGTACTTC
CDR3: CASRNRGGGSYEQYF

V: TRBV7-6
J: TRBJ2-3
D: TRBD2
size: -
DNA: TGTGCCAGCAGCTTATATCCTCCGGGACTAGCGGGAACAGATACGCAGTATTTT
CDR3: CASSLYPPGLAGTDTQYF

V: TRBV5-1
J: TRBJ1-5
D: -
size: -
DNA: TGCGCCAGCAGCTTGGATCCTGATCAGCCCCAGCATTTT
CDR3: CASSLDPDQPQHF

V: TRBV5-1
J: TRBJ2-7
D: TRBD2
size: once
DNA: TGCGCCAGCAGCTATAGCGGGATCTACGAGCAGTACTTC
CDR3: CASSYSGIYEQYF

V: TRBV11-3
J: TRBJ2-5
D: TRBD1
size: -
DNA: TGTGCCAGCAGCTTCGGACAGGGGGGTTTGGAGACCCAGTACTTC
CDR3: CASSFGQGGLETQYF

V: TRBV11-3
J: TRBJ2-1
D: -
size: -
DNA: TGTGCCAGCAGCGAGGGTCCTATGTCCTACAATGAGCAGTTCTTC
CDR3: CASSEGPMSYNEQFF

V: TRBV7-9
J: TRBJ1-1
D: -
size: -
DNA: TGTGCCAGCAGCCGGCCATCTGATGCGGGAGTGAACACTGAAGCTTTCTTT
CDR3: CASSRPSDAGVNTEAFF

V: TRBV4-1
J: TRBJ1-3
D: -
size: -
DNA: TGCGCCAGCAGCCAAGACCCCCGCCGGGCAGGGTCTGGAAACACCATATATTTT
CDR3: CASSQDPRRAGSGNTIYF

V: TRBV25-1
J: TRBJ2-2
D: TRBD1
size: -
DNA: TGTGCCAGCAGTGAGGACAGGACGAACACCGGGGAGCTGTTTTTT
CDR3: CASSEDRTNTGELFF

V: TRBV15
J: TRBJ1-6
D: TRBD1
size: -
DNA: TGTGCCACCAGCAGAGATCCCCAGGGACAGAGCTATAATTCACCCCTCCACTTT
CDR3: CATSRDPQGQSYNSPLHF

V: TRBV11-2
J: TRBJ2-7
D: -
size: -
DNA: TGTGCCAGCAGCTTAAACAGGATTAGCTCCTACGAGCAGTACTTC
CDR3: CASSLNRISSYEQYF

V: TRBV5-1
J: TRBJ2-1
D: -
size: -
DNA: TGCGCCAGCACCCTAGGGACTGCCCATGGGCTGAATGAGCAGTTCTTC
CDR3: CASTLGTAHGLNEQFF

V: TRBV23-1
J: TRBJ1-5
D: -
size: -
DNA: TGCGCCAGCAGTCAACCCCACAGGGATCAGCCCCAGCATTTT
CDR3: CASSQPHRDQPQHF

V: TRBV18
J: TRBJ1-1
D: -
size: -
DNA: TGTGCCAGCTCCCTCGACAATCTGAGGGTGGCTTTCTTT
CDR3: CASSLDNLRVAFF

V: TRBV7-2
J: TRBJ2-7
D: -
size: -
DNA: TGTGCCAGCAGCCCCAGGGAATACACCTACGAGCAGTACTTC
CDR3: CASSPREYTYEQYF

V: TRBV15
J: TRBJ2-3
D: TRBD1
size: -
DNA: TGTGCCACCAGCCAACGGGACAGAGTTTCTCTTTCTAGCACAGATACGCAGTATTTT
CDR3: CATSQRDRVSLSSTDTQYF

V: TRBV7-3
J: TRBJ2-1
D: TRBD1
size: -
DNA: TGTGCCAGCAGCTCCGACGACAGGGGGCTAAGGGATGAGCAGTTCTTC
CDR3: CASSSDDRGLRDEQFF

V: TRBV7-6
J: TRBJ1-1
D: -
size: -
DNA: TGTGCCAGCAGCACTCAGGGGAACACTGAAGCTTTCTTT
CDR3: CASSTQGNTEAFF

V: TRBV2
J: TRBJ2-1
D: -
size: -
DNA: TGTGCCAGCACCGGCATAGCGGTTAGCTCCTACAATGAGCAGTTCTTC
CDR3: CASTGIAVSSYNEQFF

V: TRBV5-1
J: TRBJ2-2
D: TRBD1
size: -
DNA: TGCGCCAGCAGCCCCAGGACAGGACCCCACATTACCGGGGAGCTGTTTTTT
CDR3: CASSPRTGPHITGELFF

V: TRBV7-6
J: TRBJ2-3
D: TRBD1
size: -
DNA: TGTGCCAGCAGCCCGACAGGGTCGGGAAGGGATACGCAGTATTTT
CDR3: CASSPTGSGRDTQYF

V: TRBV2
J: TRBJ1-5
D: -
size: -
DNA: TGTGCCAGCAGAGCGGATAGCAATCAGCCCCAGCATTTT
CDR3: CASRADSNQPQHF

V: TRBV7-8
J: TRBJ1-5
D: TRBD1
size: once
DNA: TGTGCCAGCAGCTCCACCTTTGACAGGGTTCATAGCGCGCCCCAGCATTTT
CDR3: CASSSTFDRVHSAPQHF

V: TRBV6-1
J: TRBJ1-6
D: TRBD1
size: -
DNA: TGTGCCAGCAGTGAACGGGGGACAGGGAGGTTTAATTCACCCCTCCACTTT
CDR3: CASSERGTGRFNSPLHF

V: TRBV6-6
J: TRBJ1-2
D: TRBD1
size: -
DNA: TGTGCCAGCAGTTACTCGGACAGGGGTGGTGGCTACACCTTC
CDR3: CASSYSDRGGGYTF

V: TRBV5-8
J: TRBJ2-7
D: TRBD1
size: -
DNA: TGTGCCAGCAGCCACCGACAGGGCAGCTCCTACGAGCAGTACTTC
CDR3: CASSHRQGSSYEQYF

V: TRBV7-7
J: TRBJ2-3
D: TRBD2
size: -
DNA: TGTGCCAGCAGCTTAGAACTCGGGGGGGGCACAGATACGCAGTATTTT
CDR3: CASSLELGGGTDTQYF

V: TRBV30
J: TRBJ1-4
D: -
size: -
DNA: TGTGCCTGGGGGTACCTCGGGGGAAGAGGCGAAAAACTGTTTTTT
CDR3: CAWGYLGGRGEKLFF

V: TRBV6-6
J: TRBJ2-3
D: TRBD2
size: -
DNA: TGTGCCAGCAGTTACTCGAGTCGGGGGGGCACAGATACGCAGTATTTT
CDR3: CASSYSSRGGTDTQYF

V: TRBV19
J: TRBJ2-5
D: -
size: -
DNA: TGTGCCAGTAGTCGAAACAGGGCCCAAGAGACCCAGTACTTC
CDR3: CASSRNRAQETQYF

V: TRBV7-2
J: TRBJ2-5
D: -
size: -
DNA: TGTGCCAGCAGCTTAGGTCCTGGGGCGCCGGGAGAGACCCAGTACTTC
CDR3: CASSLGPGAPGETQYF

V: TRBV27
J: TRBJ2-6
D: -
size: -
DNA: TGTGCGACCGGGTCTGGGGCCAACGTCCTGACTTTC
CDR3: CATGSGANVLTF